The 6 T cell receptor beta chains presented below share a single source sample, sequenced in a study of brain T cells in children with intractable seizures. Profiled with immunoSEQ multiplex PCR; TCRdb holds only in-frame clones, not every one. The sample lists about 340,000 clones; about 93% were seen once. Noted time point: blood from clinic visit 5 months post-surgery; TSC patient then seizure free. This specimen consisted of peripheral blood, obtained 4 to 6 months after surgery. The receptors were sampled from a boy under three years old with tuberous sclerosis and intractable seizures.

The chain recombines TRBV2 with TRBJ2-7; D unclear. Trimming left V 7 bases short and J 3 bases short, with 22 bases between. Germline loops: CDR1 SNHLY, CDR2 FYNNEI. The CDR3 covers 16 residues. CDR3 loop: CASTPQWATKNYEQYF. The CDR3 DNA reads TGTGCCAGCACCCCCCAGTGGGCAACGAAAAACTACGAGCAGTACTTC.

The rearrangement uses TRBV12-5 and TRBJ2-5; TRBD2 is a possible D gene (5 bases). This CDR3 is 12 amino acids long. V lost 5 bases and J lost 5, with 9 bases in between. Germline V gene sequence: CDR1 LGHNT, CDR2 FRNRAP. Here the CDR3 reads CASGLRRETQYF. CDR3 bases: TGTGCTAGTGGTCTAAGGAGGGAGACCCAGTACTTC.

The V gene is TRBV7-9, the J gene TRBJ2-1; D is perhaps TRBD2 (6 bases). CDR3 length equals 16 residues. CDR1 and CDR2 (germline): SEHNR, FQNEAQ (reference sequence). The ends were cut back, 5 bases at V and 2 bases at J, with 16 bases in the middle. The DNA for the CDR3 is TGTGCCAGCAGCCAGCGACTAGATCGGACCTACAATGAGCAGTTCTTC. Protein: CASSQRLDRTYNEQFF.

This rearrangement joins TRBV27 to TRBJ2-5, with 7 nucleotides matching TRBD1. CDR1 is MNHEY and CDR2 is SMNVEV in the germline V gene (reference sequence). The CDR3 runs 13 residues. The junction had 13 bases not matched to a gene; V was cut back by 5 bases and J by 13 bases. CDR3 region: CASSPDPGGPRYF. The CDR3, as DNA: TGTGCCAGCAGTCCCGATCCAGGGGGACCCCGGTACTTC.

V gene TRBV6-5 combines with J gene TRBJ1-6; 8 bases are shared with TRBD1. CDR1 MNHEY and CDR2 SVGAGI come from the germline V gene. The length of the CDR3 is 14 residues. The J segment lost 7 bases and the V segment lost 5 bases, leaving 4 bases of the junction unmatched. Written as DNA, the CDR3 is TGTGCCAGCAGTCAGGGGGCTCGCAATTCACCCCTCCACTTT. As protein: CASSQGARNSPLHF.

V usage is TRBV19 and J usage is TRBJ2-5; D might be TRBD2 (6 bases). Germline V CDR1 and CDR2: LNHDA, SQIVND (reference sequence). The CDR3 is 14 amino acids. Trimming pared 6 bases from V and 5 bases from J, leaving 16 bases between. As DNA, the CDR3 is TGTGCCAGTAGCACCTCTTATGGGGGGGAGACCCAGTACTTC. Encoded protein: CASSTSYGGETQYF.